The present T cell receptor (beta chain) was sequenced within a study of T cell responses to AZD1222 COVID-19 vaccine. Sequencing was performed with immunoSEQ multiplex PCR; in TCRdb, only in-frame clones are kept and a portion is missing. The profile shows approximately 150,000 clones, around 90% of them singletons. Details on this clone: Its matching antigen is unknown.

The analysis combined second doses at about 4 or about 12 weeks. Study-wide points: At 160-218 and 743-854, vaccine-associated CD4 TCRs were dominant, and they spanned spike. Reports say nearly half of spike-specific TCRs go after unmutated variant regions. No day 14 peak samples; only post-peak repertoires were characterized.

The sample was peripheral blood, taken 28 days after the second AZD1222 dose. The TCR comes from an adult who received the AZD1222 COVID-19 vaccine.

The DNA for the CDR3 is TGTGCCAGCAGCCCCTCAGGGACACTATCAAACTATGGCTACACCTTC. It is translated as CASSPSGTLSNYGYTF. The J gene is TRBJ1-2, the V gene TRBV9, with a weak D call TRBD1 (6 bases). The ends were cut back, 4 bases at V and 2 bases at J, with 18 bases in the middle. This CDR3 is built from 16 residues. CDR1 SGDLS and CDR2 YYNGEE come from the germline V gene.